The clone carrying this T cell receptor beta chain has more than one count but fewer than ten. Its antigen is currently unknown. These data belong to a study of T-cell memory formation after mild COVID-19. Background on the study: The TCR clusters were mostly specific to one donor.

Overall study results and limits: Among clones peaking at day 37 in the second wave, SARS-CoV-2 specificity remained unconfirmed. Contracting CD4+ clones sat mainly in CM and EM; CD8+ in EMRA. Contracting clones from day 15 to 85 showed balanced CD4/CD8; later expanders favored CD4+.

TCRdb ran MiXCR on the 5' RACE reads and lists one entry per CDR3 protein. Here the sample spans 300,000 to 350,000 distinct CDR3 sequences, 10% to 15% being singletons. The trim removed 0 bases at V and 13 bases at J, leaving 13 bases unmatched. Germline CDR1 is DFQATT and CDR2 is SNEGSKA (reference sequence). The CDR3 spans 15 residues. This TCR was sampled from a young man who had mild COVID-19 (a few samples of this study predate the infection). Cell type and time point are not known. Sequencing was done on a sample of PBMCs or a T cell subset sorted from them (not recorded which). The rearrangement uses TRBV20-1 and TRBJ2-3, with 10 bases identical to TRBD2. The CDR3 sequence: CSARDGAGGYLMEYF. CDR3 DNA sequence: TGCAGTGCTAGAGATGGAGCGGGGGGGTACTTGATGGAGTATTTT.